This T cell receptor (beta chain) is from a study of cytomegalovirus exposure and HLA in healthy donors. For the study at large: The roughly 120 validation repertoires matched the approximately 670 first-cohort repertoires in platform, a later analysis reported. Study-level findings and limits: Investigators reported around 150 TCR beta chains as tied to cytomegalovirus. Reports showed the classifier diagnosing cytomegalovirus status with high specificity and sensitivity. Subsequent analysis found a tendency for first-cohort TCR clusters to co-occur within the 90 to 150 validation repertoires.

Repertoires were generated with immunoSEQ multiplex PCR, while TCRdb's copy carries only in-frame clones and drops some. The data hold approximately 300,000 clones, with about 85% observed a single time. As regards this clone: The target antigen is unknown.

The CDR3 length is 16 residues. V was cut by 1 base and J by 8 bases, with 20 bases left in between. Germline CDR1 LGHNA, CDR2 YSLEER. The sample comprised PBMCs. This chain connects TRBV4-3 to TRBJ1-2; D gene unclear. This receptor was taken from a woman aged 25 to 39 in good health and CMV-seropositive. CDR3 nucleotides: TGCGCCAGCAGCCAAGTTTTTCTGCGGGCTGGGGAAGGCTACACCTTC. Translated, it gives CASSQVFLRAGEGYTF.